These 25 T cell receptor beta chains were all obtained from the same sample, sequenced in a study of Graves' ophthalmopathy and Graves' hyperthyroidism. Amplification of the TCR beta CDR3 regions used RNA transcripts (as template). RT-PCR was first run with HTBI primers, then multiplex PCR in a second round. TCRdb reanalysed the multiplex PCR reads using MiXCR and keeps one entry per CDR3 protein. The sample consists of fewer than 350,000 distinct CDR3 sequences, 17% of them appearing once. The sample taken for sequencing was peripheral blood. The receptors were gathered from an adult man with Graves' ophthalmopathy.

Many counts were recorded for this clonotype. The J gene is TRBJ1-2, the V gene TRBV3-1; D remains ambiguous. Per germline, CDR1 LGHDT and CDR2 YNNKEL (reference sequence). The CDR3 spans 15 residues. Trimming took off 5 bases at V and 0 bases at J, with 13 bases between the two ends. Here the CDR3 reads CASSSRPRTNYGYTF. The CDR3 DNA reads as TGTGCCAGCAGCTCTCGACCAAGAACTAACTATGGCTACACCTTC.

This clonotype came up a few times. A read error may be the cause here, since a much bigger clone is one base away. The genes are TRBV11-2 and TRBJ2-2; TRBD1 or TRBD2 may be the D gene (5 bases each). The CDR3 length is 16 residues. Germline V gene lookup returns CDR1 SGHAT and CDR2 FQNNGV. The CDR3 loop reads CAISPQVGANTGELFF. The DNA of the CDR3 is TGTGCCATCAGCCCACAAGTGGGGGCGAACACCGGGGAGCTGTTTTTT.

This clonotype was seen many times. The rearrangement links TRBV6-2 or TRBV6-3 to TRBJ2-2, with D hard to call. This CDR3 has 14 residues. The germline V gene has CDR1 MNHEY and CDR2 SVGEGT. V was clipped by 5 bases and J by 4 bases, with 11 bases between them. The CDR3 coding sequence is TGTGCCAGCAGTACCAGTGGAGTCACCGGGGAGCTGTTTTTT. Its protein product is CASSTSGVTGELFF.

Many counts were recorded for this clonotype. The genes are TRBV30 and TRBJ1-3; no clear D gene. The CDR3 sequence is 12 residues long. Germline CDR1 and CDR2: GTSNPN and SVGIG (reference sequence). The V end was cut by 0 bases, the J end by 4 bases, with 4 bases between. The CDR3 DNA is TGTGCCTGGAGTGTCGACGGAAACACCATATATTTT. Translating it yields CAWSVDGNTIYF.

There are many counts of this clonotype. The V gene is TRBV12-3 or TRBV12-4, the J gene TRBJ2-2; 7 bases align to TRBD2. With V trimmed by 8 bases and J by 3 bases, 6 bases remained unmatched. This CDR3 region has 14 residues. In DNA form, the CDR3 reads TGTGCCAGCTGGGTAGCGGGTTACACCGGGGAGCTGTTTTTT. Translated: CASWVAGYTGELFF.

The chain is built from TRBV11-2 and TRBJ2-7; TRBD2 is a possible D gene (6 bases). CDR3 length: 15 residues. V was cut by 0 bases and J by 7 bases, with 16 bases left in between. Germline CDR1 is SGHAT and CDR2 is FQNNGV. CDR3: CASSLESSGAGEQYF. CDR3 DNA: TGTGCCAGCAGCTTAGAGTCGTCGGGAGCAGGGGAGCAGTACTTC. Complete variable domain (other parts from reference TRBV11-2 and TRBJ2-7): EAGVAQSPRYKIIEKRQSVAFWCNPISGHATLYWYQQILGQGPKLLIQFQNNGVVDDSQLPKDRFSAERLKGVDSTLKIQPAKLEDSAVYLCASSLESSGAGEQYFGPGTRLTVT.

Ten or more counts support this clonotype. The genes are TRBV12-3 or TRBV12-4 and TRBJ1-2; no definite D call. V was cut by 5 bases and J by 5 bases, with 9 bases left in between. The CDR3 is made up of 12 amino acids. CDR3 amino acids: CASSRSQYGYTF. CDR3 bases: TGTGCCAGCAGTCGCAGTCAGTATGGCTACACCTTC.

This clonotype showed up just once. This sequence joins TRBV6-1 and TRBJ1-5; TRBD1 matches at 7 bases. Per the germline V gene, CDR1 is MNHNS and CDR2 is SASEGT. The CDR3 totals 15 residues. V lost 7 bases and J lost 5; bases outside the gene matches: 11. CDR3 amino acids: CASKRDSGIDQPQHF. In DNA form, the CDR3 reads TGTGCCAGCAAGAGGGACAGCGGGATCGATCAGCCCCAGCATTTT.

V is TRBV20-1 and J is TRBJ2-4, with a weak D call TRBD2 (6 bases). The V gene's germline CDR1 is DFQATT and CDR2 SNEGSKA (reference sequence). Between the trimmed V and J ends, which lost 0 bases and 9 bases, there was a span of 12 bases. The CDR3 has 13 amino acids. DNA for the CDR3: TGCAGTGCTAGAGAGGGGGGACTTGTCATTCAGTACTTC. This codes for CSAREGGLVIQYF.

Ten or more counts support this clonotype. The genes are TRBV6-5 and TRBJ2-7; 7 nucleotides line up with TRBD2. There are 15 residues in the CDR3. CDR1 MNHEY and CDR2 SVGAGI come from the germline V gene. Unmatched junction bases numbered 7, after V lost 4 bases and J lost 1 base. This CDR3 is CASSSPSGASYEQYF. The CDR3 DNA follows: TGTGCCAGCAGTTCCCCGAGCGGGGCATCCTACGAGCAGTACTTC.

The chain combines TRBV9 with TRBJ2-2; D uncertain. Trimming stripped 3 bases from V and 3 bases from J, with 6 bases between. There are 13 residues in the CDR3. Germline V gene data show CDR1 as SGDLS and CDR2 as YYNGEE. The CDR3 DNA is TGTGCCAGCAGCGGGGAAGACACCGGGGAGCTGTTTTTT. Its protein product is CASSGEDTGELFF. The full variable domain, completed using reference TRBV9 and TRBJ2-2, is DSGVTQTPKHLITATGQRVTLRCSPRSGDLSVYWYQQSLDQGLQFLIQYYNGEERAKGNILERFSAQQFPDLHSELNLSSLELGDSALYFCASSGEDTGELFFGEGSRLTVL.

In the case of this clonotype: Relative to the germline gene, one junction end is altered; a read error may explain this. The chain is built from TRBV12-3 or TRBV12-4 and TRBJ2-5; possibly TRBD2 for D (5 bases). The CDR3 totals 12 residues. CDR3: CAGSQTGETQYF. The CDR3, as DNA: TGTGCCGGCAGCCAAACGGGGGAGACCCAGTACTTC.

This clonotype was recorded at least ten times. The rearrangement links TRBV6-2 or TRBV6-3 to TRBJ1-4, with D tentatively TRBD1 (5 bases). The germline V gene encodes CDR1 MNHEY and CDR2 SVGEGT. This CDR3 spans 14 amino acids. Trimming stripped 5 bases from V and 6 bases from J, with 13 bases between. The CDR3 region is CASSNRDGDEKLFF. The CDR3 bases are TGTGCCAGCAGTAACCGGGACGGTGATGAAAAACTGTTTTTT.

The sample holds many counts of this clonotype. The chain employs TRBV6-1 and TRBJ1-1; D remains ambiguous. The V end lost 6 bases, the J end lost 2 bases, and 16 bases lay between the germline ends. Germline V gene sequence: CDR1 MNHNS, CDR2 SASEGT. This CDR3 is 15 amino acids long. The CDR3 DNA sequence: TGTGCCAGCAGGGAAAAGACAAGATTTAACACTGAAGCTTTCTTT. It translates to CASREKTRFNTEAFF.

This clonotype was seen ten or more times. V usage is TRBV5-1 and J usage is TRBJ1-2, with D hard to call. Per the germline V gene, CDR1 is SGHRS and CDR2 is YFSETQ. This CDR3 is 17 amino acids long. V lost 4 bases and J lost 0, with 19 bases in between. The CDR3 nucleotides are TGCGCCAGCAGCCAGCCAAACCTCAAGTCTTCTAACTATGGCTACACCTTC. As protein: CASSQPNLKSSNYGYTF.

This clonotype occurred many times. The chain combines TRBV6-1 with TRBJ1-2; no clear D gene. CDR3 size: 13 residues. Germline lookup yields CDR1 MNHNS and CDR2 SASEGT. V was cut by 4 bases and J by 8 bases, with 14 bases left in between. CDR3 loop: CASSVDYDRGYTF. CDR3 DNA sequence: TGTGCCAGCAGTGTAGATTATGATCGGGGCTACACCTTC.

This clonotype was counted at least ten times. The rearrangement uses TRBV7-2 and TRBJ2-5, with 11 bases that match TRBD2. The CDR3 has 16 residues. CDR1 SGHTA and CDR2 FQGNSA come from the germline V gene. Trimming took 4 bases from V and 1 from J; bases not matched to a gene: 5. The CDR3 sequence is CASSYRGLAAQETQYF. The CDR3 DNA reads TGTGCCAGCAGCTACCGGGGACTAGCGGCCCAAGAGACCCAGTACTTC.

Regarding this clonotype: A junction boundary mismatches the germline segment, possibly from a read error. CDR3 amino acids: CAWNPLPGDYGYNF. In DNA, the CDR3 is TGTGCCTGGAACCCCCTACCGGGGGACTATGGCTACAACTTC. This chain uses TRBV30 with TRBJ1-2, with D maybe TRBD1 (5 bases). The CDR3 sequence is 14 residues long. Germline CDR1 GTSNPN, CDR2 SVGIG (reference sequence). The complete variable domain, with remaining parts taken from reference TRBV30 and TRBJ1-2, reads SQTIHQWPATLVQPVGSPLSLECTVEGTSNPNLYWYRQAAGRGLQLLFYSVGIGQISSEVPQNLSASRPQDRQFILSSKKLLLSDSGFYLCAWNPLPGDYGYNFGSGTRLTVV.

This clonotype was counted ten times or more. Since a much larger clone is just one base distant, this may be a read error. The rearrangement joins TRBV13 to TRBJ1-2; TRBD1 agrees at 7 bases. This CDR3 has 13 amino acids. Germline-derived CDR1 and CDR2 are PRHDT and FYEKMQ (reference sequence). The CDR3 loop is CASSAQGNYSYTF. CDR3 bases: TGTGCCAGCAGCGCACAGGGGAACTATAGCTACACCTTC.

This clonotype has a handful of counts. This chain connects TRBV4-3 to TRBJ2-5, with 8 bases fitting TRBD2. This CDR3 is 16 amino acids long. Germline loops: CDR1 LGHNA, CDR2 YSLEER. V was clipped by 1 base and J by 5 bases; unmatched bases: 9. In DNA, the CDR3 is TGCGCCAGCAGCCAAGTGTACAGCGGGGGTGCGGAGACCCAGTACTTC. It encodes CASSQVYSGGAETQYF.

This clonotype was counted many times. The chain links TRBV2 to TRBJ2-7; TRBD2 aligns across 7 bases. V trimming: 8 bases; J trimming: 6 bases; junction bases outside the gene matches: 7. Germline loops: CDR1 SNHLY, CDR2 FYNNEI. CDR3 length equals 12 residues. The CDR3 spells CASGPWGGEQYF. The DNA for the CDR3 is TGTGCCAGCGGCCCTTGGGGGGGCGAGCAGTACTTC.

This clonotype occurred many times. V gene TRBV6-2 or TRBV6-3 combines with J gene TRBJ2-2, with 15 bases aligning to TRBD2. Trimming at V came to 1 base and at J to 0 bases, leaving 3 bases not matched to a gene. CDR1 and CDR2 from the germline V gene are MNHEY and SVGEGT. This CDR3 contains 19 residues. Here the CDR3 DNA reads TGTGCCAGCAGTTACTATGGACTAGCGGGAGGGCCGAACACCGGGGAGCTGTTTTTT. It encodes CASSYYGLAGGPNTGELFF.

The genes are TRBV6-4 and TRBJ1-1; D unclear. Germline V lookup: CDR1 MRHNA, CDR2 SNTAGT. V lost 6 bases, J lost 3 bases, and 14 bases lay in between. This CDR3 comprises 14 residues. The chain's CDR3 is CASRYTTDHTEAFF. CDR3 DNA: TGTGCCAGCAGGTACACGACGGACCACACTGAAGCTTTCTTT.

The gene calls are TRBV5-4 and TRBJ2-7, with TRBD2 matching over 10 bases. Germline CDR1 SGHNT, CDR2 YYREEE (reference sequence). The J segment lost 5 bases and the V segment lost 4 bases, leaving 9 bases of the junction unmatched. This CDR3 is 15 amino acids long. The CDR3 DNA reads TGTGCCAGCAGCGTTGGAGGGACTAGCGCTGACGAGCAGTACTTC. Translation: CASSVGGTSADEQYF.

This clonotype has a count of ten or more. V is TRBV12-3 or TRBV12-4 and J is TRBJ2-7; TRBD1 agrees at 10 bases. The CDR3 is 15 residues long. Trimming removed 0 bases from V and 3 bases from J; junction bases left unmatched: 2. In DNA form, the CDR3 reads TGTGCCAGCAGTTTAGCGACAGGGGGCATCTACGAGCAGTACTTC. Translating it yields CASSLATGGIYEQYF.